The 9 T cell receptor beta chains below all came from one sample that was sequenced in a study of technical replicates of blood from several donors. Only in-frame clones appear in the TCRdb table, and some are missing; sequencing was by immunoSEQ multiplex PCR. This table has over 50,000 clones, 94% appearing once. The sequencing input was T cells isolated from PBMCs. All receptors derive from a human donor in good health.

Written as DNA, the CDR3 is TGTGCCAGCAGCGTAGCTACCCGGTTTCGGGATGGCTACACCTTC. This codes for CASSVATRFRDGYTF. The chain is built from TRBV9 and TRBJ1-2; D not resolved. The V end lost 0 bases, the J end lost 6 bases, and 15 bases lay between the germline ends. Germline V CDR1 and CDR2: SGDLS, YYNGEE. The CDR3 length is 15 residues.

This clone has a single count. The V call is TRBV14, the J call TRBJ2-3, with D perhaps matching TRBD2 (6 bases). V dropped 1 base and J dropped 5 bases, with 16 bases sitting between them. This CDR3 is 16 amino acids long. Germline CDR1 is SGHDN and CDR2 is FVKESK. The CDR3 DNA follows: TGTGCCAGCAGCCAAGGGGCGGGAACGTTCGGAGATACGCAGTATTTT. As protein: CASSQGAGTFGDTQYF.

Only one count was recorded for this clone. This chain links TRBV6-6 with TRBJ1-1; tentatively, D is TRBD1 (6 bases). Germline assignment: CDR1 MNHNY and CDR2 SVGAGI (reference sequence). The V and J ends lost 2 bases and 1 base respectively, with 8 bases between them. There are 14 residues in the CDR3. CDR3: CASSYATGNTEAFF. The DNA of the CDR3 is TGTGCCAGCAGTTACGCGACAGGGAACACTGAAGCTTTCTTT.

The gene calls are TRBV5-4 and TRBJ2-7; 10 bases match TRBD2. V lost 0 bases, J lost 5 bases, and 5 bases stayed unmatched. This CDR3 has 15 amino acids. Looked up from germline, CDR1 is SGHNT and CDR2 is YYREEE (reference sequence). The chain's CDR3 is CASSLAAGGPHEQYF. CDR3 nucleotides: TGTGCCAGCAGCTTGGCAGCGGGGGGGCCCCACGAGCAGTACTTC.

The chain employs TRBV18 and TRBJ1-5; TRBD1 might be the D (5 bases). This CDR3 has 15 residues. Trimming removed 4 bases from V and 7 bases from J, with 17 bases in between. In germline, CDR1 is KGHSH, CDR2 LQKENI. The CDR3 nucleotides are TGTGCCAGCTCACTACTCAGCGGGGCTATCCAGCCCCAGCATTTT. This sequence encodes CASSLLSGAIQPQHF. Together with reference TRBV18 and TRBJ1-5, the CDR3 gives the full variable domain: NAGVMQNPRHLVRRRGQEARLRCSPMKGHSHVYWYRQLPEEGLKFMVYLQKENIIDESGMPKERFSAEFPKEGPSILRIQQVVRGDSAAYFCASSLLSGAIQPQHFGDGTRLSIL.

V is TRBV11-2 and J is TRBJ2-7; possible D gene TRBD2, 6 bases. Trimming removed 6 bases at V and 0 bases at J, with 12 bases between. The CDR3 has 14 residues. Germline CDR1 is SGHAT and CDR2 is FQNNGV. CDR3 sequence: CASRYSGSSYEQYF. For the CDR3, the DNA is TGTGCCAGCAGATATAGCGGTAGCTCCTACGAGCAGTACTTC.

Only one count was recorded for this clone. The V call is TRBV9, the J call TRBJ2-1, with 9 positions matching TRBD1. V lost 0 bases and J lost 2; bases outside the gene matches: 9. From germline, CDR1 is SGDLS and CDR2 YYNGEE. This CDR3 region has 18 residues. The CDR3 is CASSVGAGRDRAYNEQFF. The CDR3 bases are TGTGCCAGCAGCGTAGGAGCTGGGCGGGACAGGGCCTACAATGAGCAGTTCTTC.

The table lists this clone with a count of one. CDR3 protein: CASSQAASGGPDTQYF. As DNA, the CDR3 is TGCGCCAGCAGCCAAGCGGCTAGCGGGGGGCCCGATACGCAGTATTTT. V usage is TRBV4-1 and J usage is TRBJ2-3; 11 bases align to TRBD2. The germline V gene encodes CDR1 MGHRA and CDR2 YSYEKL. The J segment lost 6 bases and the V segment lost 1 base, leaving 6 bases of the junction unmatched. The CDR3 is 16 residues long.

The chain links TRBV28 to TRBJ1-5; TRBD1 aligns across 8 bases. J lost 6 bases, V lost 6 bases, and 7 bases had no gene match. The CDR3 length is 14 residues. The germline gives CDR1 MDHEN, CDR2 SYDVKM. CDR3: CASSLTGVGQPQHF. The DNA for the CDR3 is TGTGCCAGCAGCTTGACAGGGGTGGGTCAGCCCCAGCATTTT.